This T cell receptor beta chain was captured in a study of T cell repertoires in cytomegalovirus infection (dated by TCRdb to about 2019). Concerning the study at large: The peptide stimulations were aimed at well-studied HLA-B-restricted epitopes as well as recently identified HLA-C-restricted CMV epitopes, whose presentation resists viral immunomodulation. The HLA type of each donor mattered for the analysis, because public TCR beta signatures pointed to carriage of CMV infection along with the matching HLA type. Summary of the overall study and its limitations: Cumulative frequency of public TCR beta family members discriminated carriers of CMV infection plus the relevant HLA type in this cohort and an independent 352-donor cohort. The ex vivo response was dominated by HLA-C-restricted CMV-specific TCR beta clonotypes, which also provided the single most frequent clonotype in two of eight donors.

The V end loses 3 bases and the J end loses 0 bases, and a stretch of 15 bases separates them. From a lookup of the germline V gene, CDR1 and CDR2 are SGHVS and FQNEAQ. CDR3 length: 16 amino acids, cysteine to phenylalanine. The read is trimmed to its CDR3 DNA, 48 bases read in frame from base 1. The sample's treatment or condition, from its label and the paper: in vitro stimulation with specific CMV peptide epitopes to enrich CMV-specific T cells. TCRdb names Illumina HiSeq 1500 as the instrument used. TCRdb reanalyzed the raw reads on its own, using fastp at Q25 for trimming and MiXCR for clone calling, and kept in-frame beta chains. Rows are unified per CDR3 protein, each entry keeping the most common DNA and genes. The sample includes over 100,000 distinct CDR3 sequences, with around 28% observed a single time. The top ten constitute about 81% of the sample. There are a few counts of this clonotype. What antigen it recognizes has not been identified. Per-base quality was not reported, and no clone a single base away is much larger than it.

This TCR derives from a human donor in good health (CMV status not recorded). Some clones in this sample may be carry-over from other donors' samples. The sequence is built from TRBV7-8 and TRBJ2-7; no D segment can be confidently identified. Source: CD8+ T cells from cultured PBMCs, taken from culture after CMV antigen stimulation. The CDR3 region reads CASSFHTVDSSYEQYF. The DNA sequence is TGTGCCAGCAGCTTCCACACGGTAGACTCCTCCTACGAGCAGTACTTC. The CDR3 plus the reference TRBV7-8 and TRBJ2-7 genes for the other parts give the full variable domain: GAGVSQSPRYKVAKRGQDVALRCDPISGHVSLFWYQQALGQGPEFLTYFQNEAQLDKSGLPSDRFFAERPEGSVSTLKIQRTQQEDSAVYLCASSFHTVDSSYEQYFGPGTRLTVT.